Below are 4 T cell receptor beta chains sequenced from a single sample in a study of T cell changes during pregnancy in multiple sclerosis. Sequencing was performed with immunoSEQ multiplex PCR; in TCRdb, only in-frame clones are kept and a portion is missing. This table holds 15,000 or so clones, 65% to 90% found once. This material consisted of CD8+ T cells from peripheral blood mononuclear cells, taken in the first trimester of pregnancy. The origin of the receptors is a female donor with multiple sclerosis, enrolled in a pregnancy study.

This clone was detected only once. The CDR3 DNA is TGTGCCAGCAGCGTAGCCTATAAAGTAGTGAACACCGGGGAGCTGTTTTTT. Encoded protein: CASSVAYKVVNTGELFF. V usage is TRBV9 and J usage is TRBJ2-2; D unclear. Between the trimmed V and J ends, which lost 0 bases and 1 base, there was a span of 13 bases. The CDR3 is made up of 17 amino acids. The germline CDR1 and CDR2 sequences are SGDLS and YYNGEE. The variable domain in full, with the rest retrieved from reference TRBV9 and TRBJ2-2, is DSGVTQTPKHLITATGQRVTLRCSPRSGDLSVYWYQQSLDQGLQFLIQYYNGEERAKGNILERFSAQQFPDLHSELNLSSLELGDSALYFCASSVAYKVVNTGELFFGEGSRLTVL.

V usage is TRBV5-1 and J usage is TRBJ2-3, with D possibly matching TRBD1 (6 bases). The CDR3 has 12 amino acids. Germline CDR1 reads SGHRS; CDR2 reads YFSETQ. Trimming removed 5 bases from V and 3 bases from J, with 7 bases in between. CDR3 sequence reads: CASRTGTDTQYF. The CDR3, as DNA: TGCGCCAGCAGAACAGGGACAGATACGCAGTATTTT.

The chain uses TRBV27 and TRBJ1-1, with 11 bases fitting TRBD1. V gave up 5 bases and J gave up 9 bases; unmatched junction bases: 2. CDR1 MNHEY and CDR2 SMNVEV come from the germline V gene (reference sequence). This CDR3 is 12 amino acids long. The CDR3 DNA reads TGTGCCAGCAGTCGGACAGGGGGCCAAGCTTTCTTT. The encoded protein is CASSRTGGQAFF.

CDR3 nucleotide sequence: TGTGCCAGCAGTTTATGGCGGAGCTCCTACGAGCAGTACTTC. This codes for CASSLWRSSYEQYF. This chain links TRBV27 with TRBJ2-7, with D hard to call. Germline V gene data show CDR1 as MNHEY and CDR2 as SMNVEV (reference sequence). The CDR3 contains 14 residues. The V end was cut by 1 base, the J end by 0 bases, with 7 bases between.